This TCR beta chain comes out of a study of blood T cell repertoires in COVID-19. Study-wide context: The analysed material was cDNA or gDNA that came from T cells, B-cell-depleted T cells, or PBMCs.

Only in-frame clones appear in the TCRdb table, and some are missing; sequencing was by immunoSEQ multiplex PCR. The table lists around 30,000 clones, roughly 73% of them singletons. The source is an elderly man with active or convalescent COVID-19. Input material: peripheral blood.

The CDR3 DNA follows: TGTGCCAGCAGTTCCCGTGGGACAGGGGGTTACGAGCAGTACTTC. Translating it yields CASSSRGTGGYEQYF. This sequence joins TRBV27 and TRBJ2-7, with 11 bases that match TRBD1. CDR3 size: 15 residues. After removal of 4 bases from V and 4 bases from J, the junction contained 6 bases not matched to a gene. The germline CDR1 and CDR2 sequences are MNHEY and SMNVEV (reference sequence).